These 11 T cell receptor beta chains were sequenced from one sample in a study of blood T cell repertoires in COVID-19. Some clones are missing from TCRdb's copy, which holds only in-frame ones; the method was immunoSEQ multiplex PCR. Of a few hundred thousand clones in the sample, around nine tenths were seen once. The sample was peripheral blood. These receptors all stem from a woman aged 60-75 years with COVID-19, enrolled during active disease.

This clone was counted many times. CDR3 nucleotides: TGCGCCAGCAGCCAACGGGACAGGGAGGCTGAGCAGTTCTTC. Amino acids: CASSQRDREAEQFF. The chain joins TRBV4-3 to TRBJ2-1; 9 bases fit TRBD1. Germline V CDR1 and CDR2: LGHNA, YSLEER. Trimming removed 2 bases from V and 9 bases from J; junction bases left unmatched: 5. This CDR3 region has 14 residues.

As for this clone: No DNA is shown, since the ends of the CDR3 on it are uncertain; the CDR3 is the one TCRdb lists. The CDR3 loop is CASSSSTGIVHEQYF. The genes are TRBV6-2 or TRBV6-3 and TRBJ2-7; no DNA check was done on the table's D call, TRBD1. Germline V gene sequence: CDR1 MNHEY, CDR2 SVGEGT. The CDR3 comprises 15 residues, both ends counted.

V is TRBV9 and J is TRBJ2-5, with 8 bases lining up with TRBD1. Germline CDR1 and CDR2: SGDLS and YYNGEE. The CDR3 covers 15 residues. Losses at the gene ends were 4 bases for V and 4 bases for J; bases not matched to a gene: 9. The CDR3 nucleotides read TGTGCCAGCAGCCCCCGACAGGGGTATCTAGAGACCCAGTACTTC. Its translation is CASSPRQGYLETQYF.

This clone was seen a single time. V is TRBV10-2 and J is TRBJ2-2, with 7 positions matching TRBD1. Germline loops: CDR1 WSHSY, CDR2 SAAADI. The CDR3 consists of 15 residues. V lost 4 bases and J lost 2; bases outside the gene matches: 4. CDR3 loop: CASSAGQLNTGELFF. CDR3 nucleotides: TGCGCCAGCAGTGCGGGACAGCTCAACACCGGGGAGCTGTTTTTT.

In DNA form, the CDR3 reads TGTGCCAGTAGTCGGGGACTAGCGGGGGGCGTCCACTTCTTC. This translates into CASSRGLAGGVHFF. The V call is TRBV19, the J call TRBJ2-1, with 15 bases that match TRBD2. In germline, CDR1 is LNHDA, CDR2 SQIVND (reference sequence). J was trimmed by 16 bases and V by 5 bases; bases with no gene match: 9. CDR3 length: 14 amino acids.

This chain links TRBV4-3 with TRBJ2-1, with 10 bases that match TRBD2. The J segment lost 4 bases and the V segment lost 4 bases, leaving 16 bases of the junction unmatched. From germline, CDR1 is LGHNA and CDR2 YSLEER. The CDR3 has 19 residues. Written as DNA, the CDR3 is TGCGCCAGCAGCCCTGGTCTTAAGGTAGCGGGGGGTATATACAATGAGCAGTTCTTC. This sequence encodes CASSPGLKVAGGIYNEQFF.

The V call is TRBV11-3, the J call TRBJ1-1, with D perhaps matching TRBD1 (6 bases). V gave up 2 bases and J gave up 7 bases, with 23 bases separating them. Germline V CDR1 and CDR2: SGHNT, YENEEA. The CDR3 has 17 residues. In DNA form, the CDR3 reads TGTGCCAGCAGCTTATACCCAAGCGGGGGGGCTAGGGGTGAAGCTTTCTTT. Translating gives CASSLYPSGGARGEAFF.

This chain links TRBV6-6 with TRBJ1-1; 7 bases match TRBD1. This CDR3 contains 17 residues. Germline trimming cut 5 bases from V and 0 bases from J; bases unmatched to any gene: 12. CDR1 is MNHNY and CDR2 is SVGAGI in the germline V gene (reference sequence). CDR3 residues: CASSRDEPRGVNTEAFF. In DNA, the CDR3 is TGTGCCAGCAGTCGAGATGAACCCAGGGGGGTGAACACTGAAGCTTTCTTT.

V gene TRBV27 combines with J gene TRBJ2-1, with a possible D match to TRBD2 (6 bases). The CDR3 totals 15 residues. V was cut by 0 bases and J by 0 bases, with 6 bases left in between. Germline V gene sequence: CDR1 MNHEY, CDR2 SMNVEV (reference sequence). For the CDR3, the DNA is TGTGCCAGCAGTTTATCCGGGAGCTCCTACAATGAGCAGTTCTTC. It translates to CASSLSGSSYNEQFF.

This clone appeared once. This chain uses TRBV4-2 with TRBJ2-7; tentatively, D is TRBD1 (6 bases). The CDR3 loop spans 16 amino acids. V was shortened by 1 base and J by 6 bases, with 19 bases between the two germline ends. Germline loops: CDR1 LGHNA, CDR2 YNFKEQ. CDR3 in amino acids: CASSQVKVVIGGEQYF. CDR3 coding DNA: TGTGCCAGCAGCCAAGTAAAGGTGGTAATAGGGGGCGAGCAGTACTTC.

The J gene is TRBJ1-4, the V gene TRBV7-2, with TRBD1 identical over 7 bases. The CDR3 has 19 amino acids. The germline CDR1 and CDR2 sequences are SGHTA and FQGNSA. V gave up 1 base and J gave up 7 bases; unmatched junction bases: 18. The CDR3: CASSLGVSGGYGLSEKLFF. The DNA for the CDR3 is TGTGCCAGCAGCTTAGGGGTATCAGGGGGATACGGCTTAAGTGAAAAACTGTTTTTT.